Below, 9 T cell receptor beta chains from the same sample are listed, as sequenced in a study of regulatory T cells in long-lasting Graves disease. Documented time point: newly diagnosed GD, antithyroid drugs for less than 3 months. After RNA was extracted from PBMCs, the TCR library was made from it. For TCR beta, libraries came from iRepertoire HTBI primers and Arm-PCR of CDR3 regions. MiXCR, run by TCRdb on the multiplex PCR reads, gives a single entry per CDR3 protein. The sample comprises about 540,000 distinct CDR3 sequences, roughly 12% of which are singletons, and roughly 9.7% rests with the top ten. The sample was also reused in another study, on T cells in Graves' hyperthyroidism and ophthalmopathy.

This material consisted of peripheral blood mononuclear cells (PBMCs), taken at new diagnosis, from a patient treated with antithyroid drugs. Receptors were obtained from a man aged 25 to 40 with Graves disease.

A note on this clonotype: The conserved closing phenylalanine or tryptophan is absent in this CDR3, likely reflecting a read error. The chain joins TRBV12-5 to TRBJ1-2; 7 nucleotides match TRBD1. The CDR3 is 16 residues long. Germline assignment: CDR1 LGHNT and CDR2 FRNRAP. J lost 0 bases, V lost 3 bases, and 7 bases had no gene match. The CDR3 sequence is CASGFTGVLANYGYTS. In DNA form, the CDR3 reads TGTGCTAGTGGTTTTACAGGGGTTTTAGCTAACTATGGCTACACCTCC.

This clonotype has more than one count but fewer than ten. The CDR3 DNA is TGTGCCAGCAGTAACTGGACTAGCGGGAGTGAGACCCAGTACTTC. Protein product: CASSNWTSGSETQYF. This sequence joins TRBV6-5 and TRBJ2-5; TRBD2 aligns across 13 bases. The CDR3 sequence is 15 residues long. V was pared by 5 bases and J by 5 bases, with 5 bases of the junction left unmatched. Germline-derived CDR1 and CDR2 are MNHEY and SVGAGI.

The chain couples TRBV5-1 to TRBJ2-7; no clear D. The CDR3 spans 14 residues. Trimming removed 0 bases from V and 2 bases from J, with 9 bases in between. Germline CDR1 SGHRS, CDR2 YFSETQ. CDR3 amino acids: CASSLVTATYEQYF. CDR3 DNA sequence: TGCGCCAGCAGCTTGGTGACGGCCACCTACGAGCAGTACTTC.

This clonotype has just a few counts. The CDR3 sequence: CASSFPGPTGELFF. The DNA of the CDR3 is TGTGCCAGCAGTTTTCCCGGGCCCACCGGGGAGCTGTTTTTT. The chain links TRBV28 to TRBJ2-2; D remains ambiguous. V was trimmed by 3 bases and J by 4 bases, leaving 9 bases between them. Looked up from germline, CDR1 is MDHEN and CDR2 is SYDVKM. The CDR3 runs 14 residues.

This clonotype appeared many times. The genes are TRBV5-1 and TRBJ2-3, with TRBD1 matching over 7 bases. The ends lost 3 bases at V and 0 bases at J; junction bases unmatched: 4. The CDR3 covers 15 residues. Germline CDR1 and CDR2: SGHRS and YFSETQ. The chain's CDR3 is CASSSGQTSTDTQYF. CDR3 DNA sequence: TGCGCCAGCAGCTCGGGACAGACGAGCACAGATACGCAGTATTTT.

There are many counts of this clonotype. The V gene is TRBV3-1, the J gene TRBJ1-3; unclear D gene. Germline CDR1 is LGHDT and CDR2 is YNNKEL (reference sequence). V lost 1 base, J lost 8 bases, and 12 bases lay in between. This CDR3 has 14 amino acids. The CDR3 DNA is TGTGCCAGCAGCCAAGCTTCGGTAAGGGACACCATATATTTT. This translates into CASSQASVRDTIYF.

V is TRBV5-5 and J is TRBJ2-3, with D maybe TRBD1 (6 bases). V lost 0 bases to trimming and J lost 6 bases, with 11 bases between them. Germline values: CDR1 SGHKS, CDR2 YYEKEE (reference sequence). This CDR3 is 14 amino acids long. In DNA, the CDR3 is TGTGCCAGCAGCTTGGACAGGGTGGGTGATACGCAGTATTTT. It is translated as CASSLDRVGDTQYF.

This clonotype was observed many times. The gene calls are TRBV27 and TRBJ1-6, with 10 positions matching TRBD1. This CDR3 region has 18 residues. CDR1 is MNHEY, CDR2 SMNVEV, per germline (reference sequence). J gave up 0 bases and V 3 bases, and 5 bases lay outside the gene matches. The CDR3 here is CASSLGQGLGSYNSPLHF. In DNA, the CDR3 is TGTGCCAGCAGTTTGGGACAGGGGTTGGGCTCCTATAATTCACCCCTCCACTTT.

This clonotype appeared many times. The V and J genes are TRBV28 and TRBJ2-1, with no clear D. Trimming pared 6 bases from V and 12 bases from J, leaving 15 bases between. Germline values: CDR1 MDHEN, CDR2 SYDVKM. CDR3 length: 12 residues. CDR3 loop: CASRTPHQGQFF. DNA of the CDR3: TGTGCCAGCAGAACTCCACACCAAGGGCAGTTCTTC.